The 13 T cell receptor beta chains listed next were all sequenced from one sample in a study of Ad26.COV2.S vaccination and SARS-CoV-2 variants. Treatment here: roughly 19 received Ad26.COV2.S at low or high dose, single or two shots; roughly five received placebo; per-sample allocation not given. The samples date from day 63 after the first vaccine or placebo injection. Sequencing was performed with immunoSEQ multiplex PCR; in TCRdb, only in-frame clones are kept and a portion is missing. Of some 480,000 clones in the sample, roughly 85% were seen once. The source was peripheral blood, collected in a trial of Ad26.COV2.S vaccine versus placebo. Receptors originate from a person between 18 and 65 years old who received the Ad26.COV2.S COVID-19 vaccine or a placebo.

Only one count was recorded for this clone. The rearrangement uses TRBV20-1 and TRBJ1-5, with D possibly being TRBD1 (6 bases). Per germline, CDR1 DFQATT and CDR2 SNEGSKA (reference sequence). Trimming removed 3 bases at V and 3 bases at J, with 9 bases between. The CDR3 is 13 amino acids. DNA for the CDR3: TGCAGTGCTAGTAGGGGGACCAATCAGCCCCAGCATTTT. It translates to CSASRGTNQPQHF.

The CDR3 bases are TGTGCCACCGGGCGCGGCGAGCAGTTCTTC. It translates to CATGRGEQFF. The chain couples TRBV6-5 to TRBJ2-1; D is unclear. CDR3 size: 10 residues. V lost 10 bases and J lost 10, with 11 bases in between. Germline loops: CDR1 MNHEY, CDR2 SVGAGI.

J is TRBJ2-2 and V is TRBV7-6, with D possibly TRBD2 on 5 matching bases. The germline V and J ends were trimmed by 2 bases and 2 bases, with 18 bases remaining between them. This CDR3 is 18 amino acids long. Germline V gene sequence: CDR1 SGHVS, CDR2 FNYEAQ. Written as DNA, the CDR3 is TGTGCCAGCAGCTTATATGAGCGGCTAAAGCCCAACACCGGGGAGCTGTTTTTT. It encodes CASSLYERLKPNTGELFF.

The rearrangement uses TRBV7-2 and TRBJ2-1; TRBD2 agrees at 7 bases. Germline V gene data show CDR1 as SGHTA and CDR2 as FQGNSA. The CDR3 consists of 14 residues. V lost 3 bases, J lost 5 bases, and 4 bases stayed unmatched. The CDR3 region has the DNA TGTGCCAGCAGCTTCGGGACTACCCACAATGAGCAGTTCTTC. Protein sequence: CASSFGTTHNEQFF.

The V and J genes are TRBV7-3 and TRBJ1-2, with D maybe TRBD1 (5 bases). The ends were cut back, 9 bases at V and 13 bases at J, with 9 bases in the middle. In germline, CDR1 is SGHTA, CDR2 FQGTGA. The CDR3 has 8 amino acids. CDR3 in amino acids: CARGLCTF. For the CDR3, the DNA is TGTGCCAGGGGACTGTGCACCTTC.

This clone was recorded once. V gene TRBV6-5 combines with J gene TRBJ1-5; possibly TRBD1 for D (6 bases). The CDR3 sequence is 15 residues long. Trimming took off 6 bases at V and 4 bases at J, with 16 bases between the two ends. Per germline, CDR1 MNHEY and CDR2 SVGAGI. The DNA for the CDR3 is TGTGCCAGCAGACGCTCCGACAGGCCTAATCAGCCCCAGCATTTT. Its translation: CASRRSDRPNQPQHF.

The chain combines TRBV6-6 with TRBJ2-7, with TRBD2 identical over 8 bases. CDR1 is MNHNY and CDR2 is SVGAGI in the germline V gene (reference sequence). This CDR3 is built from 16 residues. Trimming took 0 bases from V and 0 from J; bases not matched to a gene: 4. The CDR3 region is CASSYSGLAGSYEQYF. In DNA form, the CDR3 reads TGTGCCAGCAGTTACTCCGGTCTAGCGGGCTCCTACGAGCAGTACTTC.

This CDR3 reads CASSIGSRSGETQYF. Written as DNA, the CDR3 is TGTGCCAGTAGTATAGGCTCGAGGTCAGGGGAGACCCAGTACTTC. This chain joins TRBV19 and TRBJ2-5; a possible D gene is TRBD1 (5 bases). V was trimmed by 1 base and J by 5 bases, leaving 14 bases between them. Germline CDR1 reads LNHDA; CDR2 reads SQIVND (reference sequence). The CDR3 covers 15 residues.

J is TRBJ1-3 and V is TRBV28; D is uncertain. CDR3 length: 12 amino acids. Germline lookup yields CDR1 MDHEN and CDR2 SYDVKM. V shed 2 bases and J shed 8 bases, with 7 bases lying between them. In nucleotides, the CDR3 is TGTGCCAGCAGTTTAGGGGAGTACACCATATATTTT. This gives the protein CASSLGEYTIYF.

The genes are TRBV11-2 and TRBJ2-3, with unresolved D. The V gene's germline CDR1 is SGHAT and CDR2 FQNNGV. This CDR3 spans 14 amino acids. V was shortened by 1 base and J by 6 bases, with 11 bases between the two germline ends. CDR3 DNA: TGTGCCAGCAGCTTAGGGGCGACGACCGATACGCAGTATTTT. Translation gives CASSLGATTDTQYF. The full variable domain, completed using reference TRBV11-2 and TRBJ2-3, is EAGVAQSPRYKIIEKRQSVAFWCNPISGHATLYWYQQILGQGPKLLIQFQNNGVVDDSQLPKDRFSAERLKGVDSTLKIQPAKLEDSAVYLCASSLGATTDTQYFGPGTRLTVL.

This clone was found once. This sequence joins TRBV7-9 and TRBJ1-2; a possible D gene is TRBD1 (5 bases). The germline V and J ends were trimmed by 1 base and 8 bases, with 17 bases remaining between them. The CDR3 spans 15 residues. Germline loops: CDR1 SEHNR, CDR2 FQNEAQ (reference sequence). CDR3 nucleotide sequence: TGTGCCAGCAGCTTAGTGGGGGTCTTTTTACGCGGCTACACCTTC. The encoded protein is CASSLVGVFLRGYTF.

The gene calls are TRBV27 and TRBJ1-1, with D uncertain. Germline lookup yields CDR1 MNHEY and CDR2 SMNVEV (reference sequence). V dropped 3 bases and J dropped 11 bases, with 22 bases sitting between them. The CDR3 is made up of 15 amino acids. Written as DNA, the CDR3 is TGTGCCAGCAGTTTCCGACCAGAGGGTAGCCATGTGGCTTTCTTT. This sequence encodes CASSFRPEGSHVAFF.

The chain couples TRBV7-3 to TRBJ2-3; D is possibly TRBD2 (5 bases). Germline V CDR1 and CDR2: SGHTA, FQGTGA. Trimming took 0 bases from V and 5 from J, leaving 9 bases between them. The CDR3 has 14 residues. The CDR3 coding sequence is TGTGCCAGCAGCTTAACGGGAGTGTTAGATACGCAGTATTTT. This gives the protein CASSLTGVLDTQYF.